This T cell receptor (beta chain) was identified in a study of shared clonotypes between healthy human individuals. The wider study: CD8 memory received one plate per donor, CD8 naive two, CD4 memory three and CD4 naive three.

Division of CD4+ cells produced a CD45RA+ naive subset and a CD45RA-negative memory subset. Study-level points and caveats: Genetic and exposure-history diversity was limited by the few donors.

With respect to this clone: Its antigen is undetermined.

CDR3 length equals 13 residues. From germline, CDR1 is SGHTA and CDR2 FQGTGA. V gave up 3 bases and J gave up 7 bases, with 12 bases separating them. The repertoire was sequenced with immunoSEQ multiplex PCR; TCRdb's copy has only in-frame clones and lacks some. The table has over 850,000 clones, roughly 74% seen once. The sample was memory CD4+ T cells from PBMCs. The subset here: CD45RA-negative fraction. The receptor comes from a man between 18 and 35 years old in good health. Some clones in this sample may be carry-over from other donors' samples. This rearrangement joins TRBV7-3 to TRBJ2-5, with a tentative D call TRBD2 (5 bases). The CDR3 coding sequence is TGTGCCAGCAGCTTGGGCGGAGAGGGGACCCAGTACTTC. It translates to CASSLGGEGTQYF.